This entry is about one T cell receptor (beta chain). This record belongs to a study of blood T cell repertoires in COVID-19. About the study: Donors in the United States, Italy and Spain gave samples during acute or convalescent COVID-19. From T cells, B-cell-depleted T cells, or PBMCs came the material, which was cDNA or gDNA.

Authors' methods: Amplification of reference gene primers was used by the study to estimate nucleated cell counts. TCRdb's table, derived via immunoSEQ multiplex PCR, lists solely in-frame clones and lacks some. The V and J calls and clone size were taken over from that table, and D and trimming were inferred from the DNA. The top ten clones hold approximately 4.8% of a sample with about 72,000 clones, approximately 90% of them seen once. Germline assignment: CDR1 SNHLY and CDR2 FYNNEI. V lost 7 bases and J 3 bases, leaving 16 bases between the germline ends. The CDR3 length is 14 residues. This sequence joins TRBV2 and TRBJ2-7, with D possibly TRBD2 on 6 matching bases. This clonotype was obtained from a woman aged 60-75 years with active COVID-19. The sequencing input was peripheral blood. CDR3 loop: CASTRRGERYEQYF. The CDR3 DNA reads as TGTGCCAGCACACGGCGGGGAGAGCGCTACGAGCAGTACTTC.